The 9 T cell receptor beta chains presented below share a single source sample, sequenced in a study of T cell responses to AZD1222 COVID-19 vaccine. The repertoire was sequenced with immunoSEQ multiplex PCR; TCRdb's copy has only in-frame clones and lacks some. The repertoire holds approximately 91,000 clones, with about 91% as singletons. The sequences come from peripheral blood, collected 28 days after the second AZD1222 dose. The receptors were sampled from an adult who received the AZD1222 COVID-19 vaccine.

The CDR3 DNA sequence: TGTGCCAGCAGCTTCGTCCAGGATCAGCCCCAGCATTTT. Protein: CASSFVQDQPQHF. V is TRBV7-9 and J is TRBJ1-5; D call uncertain. The V end lost 3 bases, the J end lost 5 bases, and 8 bases lay between the germline ends. Germline V gives CDR1 SEHNR, CDR2 FQNEAQ (reference sequence). The CDR3 runs 13 residues.

The chain links TRBV12-3 or TRBV12-4 to TRBJ1-1, with D possibly being TRBD1 (6 bases). With 5 bases removed from V and 2 bases from J, the gap between germline ends came to 9 bases. The CDR3 runs 13 residues. CDR3 nucleotides: TGTGCCAGCAGTGGACAGATAAACACTGAAGCTTTCTTT. It translates to CASSGQINTEAFF.

This clone was detected once. The chain couples TRBV10-3 to TRBJ2-2, with 8 bases aligning to TRBD2. The CDR3 has 15 amino acids. CDR1 and CDR2 from the germline V gene are ENHRY and SYGVKD. V gave up 3 bases and J gave up 7 bases; unmatched junction bases: 7. CDR3 amino acids: CAISEAGEAGGELFF. CDR3 DNA: TGTGCCATCAGTGAAGCGGGAGAGGCGGGCGGGGAGCTGTTTTTT.

This clone showed up just once. The chain employs TRBV7-2 and TRBJ1-3; D ambiguous. V lost 4 bases, J lost 4 bases, and 11 bases lay in between. This CDR3 is 14 amino acids long. Germline V gene lookup returns CDR1 SGHTA and CDR2 FQGNSA. In DNA, the CDR3 is TGTGCCAGCAGCTCACGGACGGAGGGAAACACCATATATTTT. Its protein is CASSSRTEGNTIYF.

The genes are TRBV28 and TRBJ2-5, with 9 positions matching TRBD2. Germline V gene sequence: CDR1 MDHEN, CDR2 SYDVKM. The CDR3 extends over 18 amino acids. V gave up 5 bases and J gave up 4 bases; unmatched junction bases: 17. CDR3 in DNA: TGTGCCAGCAGTCCCCGACACGTGGCTAGCGGGATTCGAGAGACCCAGTACTTC. Its translation is CASSPRHVASGIRETQYF.

The rearrangement links TRBV7-9 to TRBJ1-1; 10 bases match TRBD1. This CDR3 has 16 amino acids. CDR1 is SEHNR and CDR2 is FQNEAQ in the germline V gene (reference sequence). V was clipped by 1 base and J by 4 bases; unmatched bases: 6. This CDR3 is CASSLDPGQGTTEAFF. CDR3 in DNA: TGTGCCAGCAGCTTAGACCCGGGACAGGGGACCACTGAAGCTTTCTTT. The full variable domain, completed using reference TRBV7-9 and TRBJ1-1, is DTGVSQNPRHKITKRGQNVTFRCDPISEHNRLYWYRQTLGQGPEFLTYFQNEAQLEKSRLLSDRFSAERPKGSFSTLEIQRTEQGDSAMYLCASSLDPGQGTTEAFFGQGTRLTVV.

The chain has TRBV7-8 and TRBJ1-3; D is unclear. Germline V lookup: CDR1 SGHVS, CDR2 FQNEAQ. Deletions cut 4 bases from V and 4 bases from J, with 20 bases between. This CDR3 is built from 17 residues. CDR3 sequence: CASSSLRWTADGNTIYF. In DNA form, the CDR3 reads TGTGCCAGCAGCTCCCTACGATGGACGGCTGACGGAAACACCATATATTTT.

The J gene is TRBJ2-3, the V gene TRBV6-4; D is unresolved. V lost 7 bases and J lost 4, with 15 bases in between. The germline V gene encodes CDR1 MRHNA and CDR2 SNTAGT. The CDR3 covers 14 residues. The CDR3 DNA follows: TGTGCCAGCAAGGCGACCATTCTTGCAGATACGCAGTATTTT. The encoded protein is CASKATILADTQYF.

V and J are TRBV9 and TRBJ1-1, with 9 bases fitting TRBD1. The CDR3 has 15 residues. In germline, CDR1 is SGDLS, CDR2 YYNGEE. V dropped 3 bases and J dropped 5; count of bases not matched to a gene: 8. The CDR3 here is CASSASGTGLTEAFF. CDR3 nucleotide sequence: TGTGCCAGCAGCGCCTCCGGGACAGGGTTAACTGAAGCTTTCTTT.